The TCR beta chain under discussion was sequenced for a study of patients and donors after allogeneic stem cell transplantation. With 2 bases clipped from V and 6 bases from J, the junction kept 11 bases outside the gene matches. In germline, CDR1 is DFQATT, CDR2 SNEGSKA (reference sequence). The CDR3 spans 16 residues. Each CDR3 protein gets one entry after TCRdb re-called the RT-PCR reads with MiXCR. The repertoire holds about 31,000 distinct CDR3 sequences, with 6.5% to 7% as singletons. At least ten counts were recorded for this clonotype. V gene TRBV20-1 combines with J gene TRBJ2-2; 8 bases map to TRBD1. The clonotype was recovered from a human donor who was either an allogeneic HSCT recipient or a stem cell or donor lymphocyte infusion donor (not recorded which). It is not recorded whose cells these are; they may come from a transplant donor. The sample taken for sequencing was blood, either unsorted or a sorted T cell fraction (not recorded which). This chain's CDR3 is CSARLQGAGIAGELFF. The CDR3 DNA sequence: TGCAGTGCTAGACTTCAGGGGGCGGGGATTGCCGGGGAGCTGTTTTTT.